The clone carrying this T cell receptor (beta chain) was counted once. The target antigen is unknown. The data belong to a study of T cell clonotyping in hematopoietic cell transplantation. Study-wide points: Cells were unsorted, so CD4 and CD8 contributions were not separated. Graft donor and pretransplant recipient Inverse Simpson Index values predicted broader posttransplant TCR diversity.

The V end lost 5 bases, the J end lost 6 bases, and 10 bases lay between the germline ends. The CDR3 is 13 amino acids. Per the germline V gene, CDR1 is SGHVS and CDR2 is FQNEAQ. Sequencing was performed with immunoSEQ multiplex PCR; in TCRdb, only in-frame clones are kept and a portion is missing. The sample lists approximately 30,000 clones, 90% to 96% seen once, with 1.3% to 1.5% in the top ten. This rearrangement joins TRBV7-8 to TRBJ2-2; D perhaps matches TRBD1 (5 bases). The source material was peripheral blood mononuclear cells. This receptor was taken from a man aged 45-60 years in good health. Some clones in this sample may be carry-over from other donors' samples. The CDR3 here is CASSVRGSGELFF. The CDR3 DNA is TGTGCCAGCAGCGTAAGGGGATCCGGGGAGCTGTTTTTT.